The T cell receptor beta chain under discussion was sequenced for a study of blood T cell repertoires in COVID-19. Overall study context: Material from acute and convalescent COVID-19 was sourced from the United States, Italy and Spain. Sources were T cells, B-cell-depleted T cells, or PBMCs; the material itself was cDNA or gDNA.

This clone was detected once. Authors' methods: Reference gene primer amplification yielded estimated nucleated cell counts. This table comes from immunoSEQ multiplex PCR, and its TCRdb copy is limited to in-frame clones, with some not included. V, J and clone size were drawn from that table, and D and trimming were deduced from the DNA. The sample holds 100,000 to 120,000 clones, roughly 84% seen once. This CDR3 has 17 amino acids. Germline V gene lookup returns CDR1 SGDLS and CDR2 YYNGEE. Trimming removed 2 bases from V and 2 bases from J; junction bases left unmatched: 6. This TCR derives from a man aged 40-49 years with acute or convalescent COVID-19. The sequenced sample was peripheral blood. V is TRBV9 and J is TRBJ2-3, with 12 bases matching TRBD2. The CDR3 DNA is TGTGCCAGCAGCGTCCGTCCTAGCGGGGGGGACACAGATACGCAGTATTTT. Its protein product is CASSVRPSGGDTDTQYF. The full variable domain, with the rest looked up from reference TRBV9 and TRBJ2-3, is DSGVTQTPKHLITATGQRVTLRCSPRSGDLSVYWYQQSLDQGLQFLIQYYNGEERAKGNILERFSAQQFPDLHSELNLSSLELGDSALYFCASSVRPSGGDTDTQYFGPGTRLTVL.